This TCR beta chain was identified in a study of T cell responses to AZD1222 COVID-19 vaccine. Study-wide findings and caveats: Clonal diversity was possibly underestimated; the donors were predominantly white British and more often female. Unmutated regions of variants are reportedly targeted by nearly half of spike-specific TCRs. The breadth and depth of Spike-specific TCRs increased once two AZD1222 doses had been given.

Per germline, CDR1 SQVTM and CDR2 ANQGSEA. The CDR3 loop spans 14 amino acids. The V gene lost 3 bases and the J gene lost 0 bases, with 9 bases spanning the gap. About this clone itself: Antigen specificity is unknown.

Second doses that came at about 4 or about 12 weeks were put together. Sequenced by immunoSEQ multiplex PCR; TCRdb stores in-frame clones only, minus some. The table lists tens of thousands of clones, roughly 89% of them singletons. V gene TRBV29-1 combines with J gene TRBJ1-5; D is uncertain. The specimen comprised peripheral blood, sampled 28 days after the second AZD1222 dose. The TCR comes from an adult who received the AZD1222 COVID-19 vaccine. CDR3: CSVDRRNSNQPQHF. The CDR3 DNA sequence: TGCAGCGTTGATCGGCGGAATAGCAATCAGCCCCAGCATTTT. Full variable domain (remainder filled in from reference TRBV29-1 and TRBJ1-5): SAVISQKPSRDICQRGTSLTIQCQVDSQVTMMFWYRQQPGQSLTLIATANQGSEATYESGFVIDKFPISRPNLTFSTLTVSNMSPEDSSIYLCSVDRRNSNQPQHFGDGTRLSIL.